The sequence of this T cell receptor beta chain was determined in a study of blood T cell repertoires in COVID-19. Study-wide background: Samples taken during acute and convalescent COVID-19 were collected in the United States, Italy and Spain. PBMCs, B-cell-depleted T cells, or T cells provided the cDNA or gDNA that made up the material.

Original handling: Reference gene primers were amplified, and this amplification served to estimate nucleated cell counts. The repertoire was sequenced with immunoSEQ multiplex PCR; TCRdb's copy has only in-frame clones and lacks some. Clonal size and the V and J genes are those of that table, whereas D and trimming came from the DNA. Altogether 70,000 to 85,000 clones are present, over 80% being singletons, with the ten largest covering approximately 9.1%. V was shortened by 0 bases and J by 8 bases, with 10 bases between the two germline ends. There are 13 residues in the CDR3. Looked up from germline, CDR1 is SEHNR and CDR2 is FQNEAQ (reference sequence).

The chain is built from TRBV7-9 and TRBJ1-2, with a weak D call TRBD1 (6 bases). The sequenced material came from peripheral blood. The receptor was derived from a human donor in a cohort sampled during active COVID-19. CDR3 sequence reads: CASSLAGARGYTF. The CDR3 bases are TGTGCCAGCAGCTTAGCGGGGGCTAGGGGCTACACCTTC.